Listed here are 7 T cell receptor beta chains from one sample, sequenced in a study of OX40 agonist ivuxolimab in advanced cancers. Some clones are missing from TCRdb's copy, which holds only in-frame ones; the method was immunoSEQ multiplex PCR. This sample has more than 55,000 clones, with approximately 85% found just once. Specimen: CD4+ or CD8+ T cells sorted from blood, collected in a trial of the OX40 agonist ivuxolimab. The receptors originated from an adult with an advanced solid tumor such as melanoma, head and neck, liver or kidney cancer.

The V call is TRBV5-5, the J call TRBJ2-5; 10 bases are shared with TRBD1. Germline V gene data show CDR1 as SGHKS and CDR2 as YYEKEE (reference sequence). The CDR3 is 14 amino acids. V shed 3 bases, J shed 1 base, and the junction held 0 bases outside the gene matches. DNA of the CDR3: TGTGCCAGCAGCTGGACAGGGGGCCAAGAGACCCAGTACTTC. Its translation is CASSWTGGQETQYF.

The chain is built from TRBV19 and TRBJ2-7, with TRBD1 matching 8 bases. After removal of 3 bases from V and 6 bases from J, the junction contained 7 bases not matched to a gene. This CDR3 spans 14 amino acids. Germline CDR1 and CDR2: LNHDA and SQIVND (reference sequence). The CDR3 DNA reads TGTGCCAGTAGTATCGGGCAGGGGGCGGTCGAGCAGTACTTC. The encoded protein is CASSIGQGAVEQYF.

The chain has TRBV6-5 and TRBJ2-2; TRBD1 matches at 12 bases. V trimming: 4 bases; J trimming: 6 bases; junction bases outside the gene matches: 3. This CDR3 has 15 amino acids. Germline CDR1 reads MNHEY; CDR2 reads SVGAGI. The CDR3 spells CASSSGTGGSGELFF. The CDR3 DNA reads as TGTGCCAGCAGTTCGGGGACAGGGGGCTCCGGGGAGCTGTTTTTT.

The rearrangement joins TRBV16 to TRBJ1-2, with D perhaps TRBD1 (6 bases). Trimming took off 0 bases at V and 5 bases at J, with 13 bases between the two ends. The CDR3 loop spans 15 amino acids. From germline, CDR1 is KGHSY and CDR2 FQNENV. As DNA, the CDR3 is TGTGCCAGCAGCCAATCGAGGGGGGCGACTTATGGCTACACCTTC. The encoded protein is CASSQSRGATYGYTF.

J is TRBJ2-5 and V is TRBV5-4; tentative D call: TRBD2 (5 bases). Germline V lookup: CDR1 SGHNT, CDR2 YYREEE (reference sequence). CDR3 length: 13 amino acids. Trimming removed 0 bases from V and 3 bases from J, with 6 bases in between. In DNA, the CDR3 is TGTGCCAGCAGCTTGGTCGGGAAAGAGACCCAGTACTTC. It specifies CASSLVGKETQYF.

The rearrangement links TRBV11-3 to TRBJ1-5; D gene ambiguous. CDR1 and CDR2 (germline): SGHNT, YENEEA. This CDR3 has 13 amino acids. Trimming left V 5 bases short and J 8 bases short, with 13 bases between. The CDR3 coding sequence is TGTGCCAGCAGCCCGCCTACAGATGAGCCCCAGCATTTT. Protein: CASSPPTDEPQHF. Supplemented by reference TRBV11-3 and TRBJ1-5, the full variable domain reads EAGVVQSPRYKIIEKKQPVAFWCNPISGHNTLYWYLQNLGQGPELLIRYENEEAVDDSQLPKDRFSAERLKGVDSTLKIQPAELGDSAVYLCASSPPTDEPQHFGDGTRLSIL.

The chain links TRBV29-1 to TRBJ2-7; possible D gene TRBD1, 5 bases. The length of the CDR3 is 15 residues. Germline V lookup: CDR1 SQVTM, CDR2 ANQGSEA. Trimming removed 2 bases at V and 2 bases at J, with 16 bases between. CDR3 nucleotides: TGCAGCGTTGAACTACTTTTTGGGGCGACCTACGAGCAGTACTTC. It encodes CSVELLFGATYEQYF.